This T cell receptor beta chain was captured by sequencing in a study of molecular identifiers for immune sequencing clone quantification. Study results and caveats: Investigators reportedly could detect spiked Jurkat TCR RNA from one cell among 980,000 or so naive cells.

TCRdb recomputed calls from the PCR reads with MiXCR, one row per CDR3 protein. The repertoire holds about 97,000 distinct CDR3 sequences, with 35% as singletons. Only a few counts were recorded for this clonotype. Its antigen is not known. The sequence derives from a human donor in good health. Some libraries in this study had Jurkat cell RNA spiked in. Material for sequencing was naive CD8+ T cells from blood, with Jurkat cell RNA spiked in. Described subset: FACS-sorted CD8+CD4-CCR7+CD45RA+ naive T cells.

The CDR3: CASSIDRGSGELFF. CDR3 nucleotides: TGTGCCAGTAGTATAGATCGGGGGAGCGGGGAGCTGTTTTTT. J is TRBJ2-2 and V is TRBV19; D might be TRBD2 (6 bases). Germline V gene lookup returns CDR1 LNHDA and CDR2 SQIVND (reference sequence). The length of the CDR3 is 14 residues. The V end was cut by 0 bases, the J end by 7 bases, with 9 bases between.